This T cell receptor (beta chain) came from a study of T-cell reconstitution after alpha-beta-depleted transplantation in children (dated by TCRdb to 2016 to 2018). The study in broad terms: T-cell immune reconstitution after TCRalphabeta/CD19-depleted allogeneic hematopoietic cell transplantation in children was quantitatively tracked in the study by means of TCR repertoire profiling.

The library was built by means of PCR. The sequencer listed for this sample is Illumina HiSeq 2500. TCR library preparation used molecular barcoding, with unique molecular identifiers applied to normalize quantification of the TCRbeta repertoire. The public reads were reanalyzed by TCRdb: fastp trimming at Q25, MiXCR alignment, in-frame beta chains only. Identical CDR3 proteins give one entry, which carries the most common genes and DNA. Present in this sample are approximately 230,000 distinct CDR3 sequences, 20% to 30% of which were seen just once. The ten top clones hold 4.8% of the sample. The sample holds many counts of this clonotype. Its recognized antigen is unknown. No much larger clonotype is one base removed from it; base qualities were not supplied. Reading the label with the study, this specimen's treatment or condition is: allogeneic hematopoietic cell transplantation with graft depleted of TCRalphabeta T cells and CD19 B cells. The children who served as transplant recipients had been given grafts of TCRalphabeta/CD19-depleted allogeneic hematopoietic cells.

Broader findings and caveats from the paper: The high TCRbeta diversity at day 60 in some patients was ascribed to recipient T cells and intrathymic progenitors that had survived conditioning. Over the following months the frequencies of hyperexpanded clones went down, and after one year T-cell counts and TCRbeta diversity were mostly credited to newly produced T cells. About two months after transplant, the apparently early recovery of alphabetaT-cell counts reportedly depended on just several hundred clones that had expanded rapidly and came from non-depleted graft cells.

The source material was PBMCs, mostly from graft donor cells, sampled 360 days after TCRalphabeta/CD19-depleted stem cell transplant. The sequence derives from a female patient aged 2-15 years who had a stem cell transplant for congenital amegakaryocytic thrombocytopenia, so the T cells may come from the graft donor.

The CDR3 reads CAISEGAGAIQETQYF. Here is the DNA: TGTGCCATCAGTGAGGGGGCGGGAGCCATCCAAGAGACCCAGTACTTC. Here the chain combines TRBV10-3 and TRBJ2-5, and 7 bases in between align with TRBD2. Unmatched junction bases come to 7, with V trimmed by 2 bases and J by 1 base. As encoded in the germline V gene, CDR1 is ENHRY while CDR2 is SYGVKD. The CDR3 holds 16 amino acids from the cysteine to the phenylalanine. Only the CDR3 portion is preserved as DNA: 48 bases, with reading frame beginning at the first base.